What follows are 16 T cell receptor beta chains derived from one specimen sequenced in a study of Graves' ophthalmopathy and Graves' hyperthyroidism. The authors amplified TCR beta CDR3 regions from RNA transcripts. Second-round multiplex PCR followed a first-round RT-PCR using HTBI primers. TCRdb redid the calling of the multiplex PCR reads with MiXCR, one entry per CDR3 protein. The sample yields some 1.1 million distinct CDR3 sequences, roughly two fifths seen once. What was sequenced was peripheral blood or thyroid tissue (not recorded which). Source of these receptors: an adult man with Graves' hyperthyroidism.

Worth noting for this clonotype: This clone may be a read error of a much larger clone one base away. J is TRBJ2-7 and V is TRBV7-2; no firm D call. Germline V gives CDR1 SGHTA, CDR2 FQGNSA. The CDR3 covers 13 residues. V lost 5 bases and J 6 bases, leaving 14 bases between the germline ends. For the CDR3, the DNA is TGTGCCAGCAGCATTTCAACCTACTCCGAGCAGTACTTC. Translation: CASSISTYSEQYF.

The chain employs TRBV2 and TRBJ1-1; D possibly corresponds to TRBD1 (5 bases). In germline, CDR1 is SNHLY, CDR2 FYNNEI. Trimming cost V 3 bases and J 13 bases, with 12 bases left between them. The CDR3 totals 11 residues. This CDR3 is CASSDRPGGFF. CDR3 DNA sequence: TGTGCCAGCAGTGATAGGCCTGGGGGTTTCTTT.

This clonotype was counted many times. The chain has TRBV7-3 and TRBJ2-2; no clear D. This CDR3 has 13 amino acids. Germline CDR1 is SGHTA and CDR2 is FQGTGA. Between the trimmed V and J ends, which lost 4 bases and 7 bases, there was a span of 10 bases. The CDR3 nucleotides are TGTGCCAGCAGCTCAAGTGGGGACGGGGAGCTGTTTTTT. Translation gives CASSSSGDGELFF. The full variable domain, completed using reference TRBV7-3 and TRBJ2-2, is GAGVSQTPSNKVTEKGKYVELRCDPISGHTALYWYRQSLGQGPEFLIYFQGTGAADDSGLPNDRFFAVRPEGSVSTLKIQRTERGDSAVYLCASSSSGDGELFFGEGSRLTVL.

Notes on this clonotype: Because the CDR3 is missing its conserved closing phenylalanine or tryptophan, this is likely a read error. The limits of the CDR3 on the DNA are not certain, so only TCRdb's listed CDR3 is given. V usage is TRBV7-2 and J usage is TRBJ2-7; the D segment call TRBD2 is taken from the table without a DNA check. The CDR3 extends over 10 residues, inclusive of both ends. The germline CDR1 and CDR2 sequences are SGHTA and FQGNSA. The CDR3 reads CASSSASGRP.

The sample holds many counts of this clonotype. The CDR3 DNA is TGTGCCAGCAGAGAAAGAGGACAGCGAACTAATTCACCCCTCCACTTT. Encoded protein: CASRERGQRTNSPLHF. V and J are TRBV12-3 or TRBV12-4 and TRBJ1-6, with D maybe TRBD1 (6 bases). Trimming stripped 6 bases from V and 6 bases from J, with 18 bases between. The CDR3 is 16 amino acids.

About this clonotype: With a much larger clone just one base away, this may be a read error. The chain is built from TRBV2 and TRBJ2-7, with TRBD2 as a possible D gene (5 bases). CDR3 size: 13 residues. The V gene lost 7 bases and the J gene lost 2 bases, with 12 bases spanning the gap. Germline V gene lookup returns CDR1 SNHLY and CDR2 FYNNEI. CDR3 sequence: CASTDGVPYEQYF. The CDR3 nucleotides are TGTGCCAGCACGGACGGGGTACCCTACGAGCAGTACTTC.

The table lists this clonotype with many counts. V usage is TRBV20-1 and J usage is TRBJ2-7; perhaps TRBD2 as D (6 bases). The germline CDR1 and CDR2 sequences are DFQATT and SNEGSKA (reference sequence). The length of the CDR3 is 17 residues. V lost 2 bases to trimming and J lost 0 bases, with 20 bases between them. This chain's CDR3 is CSARHLLLSGSSYEQYF. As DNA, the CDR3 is TGCAGTGCTAGACACCTTTTACTTAGCGGTAGCTCCTACGAGCAGTACTTC.

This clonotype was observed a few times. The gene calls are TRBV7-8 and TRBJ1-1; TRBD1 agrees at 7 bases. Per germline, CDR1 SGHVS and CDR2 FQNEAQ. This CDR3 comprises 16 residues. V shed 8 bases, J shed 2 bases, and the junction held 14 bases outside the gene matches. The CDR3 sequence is CASGEGARGGNTEAFF. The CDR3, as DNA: TGTGCCAGCGGAGAGGGGGCGCGGGGAGGCAACACTGAAGCTTTCTTT.

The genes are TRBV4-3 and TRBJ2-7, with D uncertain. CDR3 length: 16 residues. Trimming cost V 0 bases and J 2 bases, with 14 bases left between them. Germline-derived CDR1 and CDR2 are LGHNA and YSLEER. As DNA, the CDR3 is TGCGCCAGCAGCCAAGATTGGGCCGACGGACCCTACGAGCAGTACTTC. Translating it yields CASSQDWADGPYEQYF.

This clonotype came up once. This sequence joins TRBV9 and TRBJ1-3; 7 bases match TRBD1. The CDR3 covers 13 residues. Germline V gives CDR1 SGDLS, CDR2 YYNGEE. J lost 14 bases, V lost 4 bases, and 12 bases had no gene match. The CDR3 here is CASSLDRARGLYF. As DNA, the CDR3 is TGTGCCAGCAGCCTAGACAGGGCCCGTGGCTTATATTTT.

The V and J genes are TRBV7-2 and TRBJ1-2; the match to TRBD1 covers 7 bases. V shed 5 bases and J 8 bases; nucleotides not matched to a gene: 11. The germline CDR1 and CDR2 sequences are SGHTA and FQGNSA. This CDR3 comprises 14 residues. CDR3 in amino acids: CASSRPGTARGYTF. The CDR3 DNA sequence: TGTGCCAGCAGCAGACCCGGGACAGCTCGCGGCTACACCTTC. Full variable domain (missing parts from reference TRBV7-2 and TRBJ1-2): GAGVSQSPSNKVTEKGKDVELRCDPISGHTALYWYRQSLGQGLEFLIYFQGNSAPDKSGLPSDRFSAERTGGSVSTLTIQRTQQEDSAVYLCASSRPGTARGYTFGSGTRLTVV.

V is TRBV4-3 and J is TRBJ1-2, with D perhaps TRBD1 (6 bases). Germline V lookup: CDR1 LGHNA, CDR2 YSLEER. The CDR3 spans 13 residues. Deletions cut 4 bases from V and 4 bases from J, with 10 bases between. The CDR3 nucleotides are TGCGCCAGCAGCCTCCCGGACAGCTATGGCTACACCTTC. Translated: CASSLPDSYGYTF.

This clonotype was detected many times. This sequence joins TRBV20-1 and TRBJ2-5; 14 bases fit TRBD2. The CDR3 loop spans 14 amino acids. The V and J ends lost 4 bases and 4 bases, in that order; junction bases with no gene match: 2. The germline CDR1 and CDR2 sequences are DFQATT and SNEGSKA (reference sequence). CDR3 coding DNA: TGCAGTGCTACCGGACTAGCGGGAGGAGAGACCCAGTACTTC. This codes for CSATGLAGGETQYF.

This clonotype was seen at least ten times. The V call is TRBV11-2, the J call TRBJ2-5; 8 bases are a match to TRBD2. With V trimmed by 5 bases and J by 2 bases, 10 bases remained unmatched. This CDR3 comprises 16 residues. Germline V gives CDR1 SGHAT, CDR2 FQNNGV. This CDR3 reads CASSRGGSGAQETQYF. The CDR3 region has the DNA TGTGCCAGCAGCCGGGGGGGAAGCGGAGCGCAAGAGACCCAGTACTTC.

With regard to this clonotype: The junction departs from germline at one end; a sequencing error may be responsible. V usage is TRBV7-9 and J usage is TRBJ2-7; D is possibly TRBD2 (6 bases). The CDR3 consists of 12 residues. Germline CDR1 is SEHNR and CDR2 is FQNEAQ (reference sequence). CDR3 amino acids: CASSLRGGDLTF. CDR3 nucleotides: TGTGCCAGCAGCTTACGTGGAGGGGATCTAACTTTC.

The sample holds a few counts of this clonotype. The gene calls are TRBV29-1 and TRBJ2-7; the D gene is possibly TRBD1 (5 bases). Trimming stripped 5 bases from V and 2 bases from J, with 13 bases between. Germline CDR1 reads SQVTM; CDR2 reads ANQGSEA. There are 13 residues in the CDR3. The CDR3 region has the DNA TGCAGCGTTACGATAGGGGCAGCCTACGAGCAGTACTTC. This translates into CSVTIGAAYEQYF.